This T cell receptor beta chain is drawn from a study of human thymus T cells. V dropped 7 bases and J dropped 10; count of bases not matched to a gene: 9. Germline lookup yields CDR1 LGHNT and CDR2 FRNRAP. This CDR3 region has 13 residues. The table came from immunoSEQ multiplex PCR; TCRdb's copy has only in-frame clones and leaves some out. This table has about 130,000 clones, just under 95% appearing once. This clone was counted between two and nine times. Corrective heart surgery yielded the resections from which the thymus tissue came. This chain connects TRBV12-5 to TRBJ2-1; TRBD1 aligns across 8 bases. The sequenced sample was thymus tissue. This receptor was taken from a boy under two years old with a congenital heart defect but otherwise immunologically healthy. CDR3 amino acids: CASAGQGIEEQFF. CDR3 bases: TGTGCTAGTGCAGGACAGGGAATAGAGGAGCAGTTCTTC.